Shown below are 23 T cell receptor beta chains from a single sample sequenced in a study of blood T cell repertoires in COVID-19. The repertoire was sequenced with immunoSEQ multiplex PCR; TCRdb's copy has only in-frame clones and lacks some. This table holds 200,000 to 250,000 clones, about 79% found once. Specimen: PBMCs or T cells enriched from blood (not recorded which). These TCRs come from a woman in her sixties or seventies who had recovered from COVID-19.

In this sample, this clone turned up a few times. The rearrangement joins TRBV4-2 to TRBJ1-5; possible D gene TRBD1, 6 bases. The V and J ends lost 1 base and 6 bases respectively, with 13 bases between them. Germline CDR1 is LGHNA and CDR2 is YNFKEQ. The length of the CDR3 is 15 residues. The CDR3 nucleotides read TGTGCCAGCAGCCAAGTAGGACAGATGGGTCAGCCCCAGCATTTT. Its protein product is CASSQVGQMGQPQHF.

The V gene is TRBV19, the J gene TRBJ2-7; 8 bases map to TRBD2. Germline V gene lookup returns CDR1 LNHDA and CDR2 SQIVND (reference sequence). This CDR3 contains 15 residues. Unmatched junction bases numbered 6, after V lost 3 bases and J lost 2 bases. Here the CDR3 DNA reads TGTGCCAGTAGTATTGGAGCGGGAGCGGCCTACGAGCAGTACTTC. Residues: CASSIGAGAAYEQYF.

CDR3 loop: CASSKGYGAGTIYF. The CDR3 nucleotides read TGTGCCAGCAGCAAGGGGTATGGAGCGGGCACCATATATTTT. The rearrangement links TRBV7-6 to TRBJ1-3, with D maybe TRBD1 (5 bases). The germline CDR1 and CDR2 sequences are SGHVS and FNYEAQ. V lost 5 bases to trimming and J lost 9 bases, with 17 bases between them. The CDR3 is made up of 14 amino acids.

J is TRBJ2-7 and V is TRBV4-3, with D perhaps matching TRBD2 (5 bases). CDR1 and CDR2 from the germline V gene are LGHNA and YSLEER. The CDR3 runs to 15 residues. The V end lost 0 bases, the J end lost 4 bases, and 13 bases lay between the germline ends. Written as DNA, the CDR3 is TGCGCCAGCAGCCAAGATCTCGGGGTTGGTTACGAGCAGTACTTC. Its protein product is CASSQDLGVGYEQYF.

V usage is TRBV11-2 and J usage is TRBJ2-4; D is possibly TRBD1 (6 bases). Looked up from germline, CDR1 is SGHAT and CDR2 is FQNNGV. The CDR3 has 13 residues. Trimming took off 4 bases at V and 9 bases at J, with 13 bases between the two ends. The CDR3 spells CASSSIGTLIQYF. In nucleotides, the CDR3 is TGTGCCAGCAGCTCCATTGGGACACTCATTCAGTACTTC.

The gene calls are TRBV12-3 or TRBV12-4 and TRBJ2-7, with TRBD1 matching 8 bases. The CDR3 runs to 13 residues. The trim removed 6 bases at V and 6 bases at J, leaving 7 bases unmatched. The CDR3 is CASRVDREGEQYF. The CDR3 DNA sequence: TGTGCCAGCAGAGTGGACAGGGAAGGCGAGCAGTACTTC.

The chain recombines TRBV7-9 with TRBJ1-3, with D maybe TRBD1 (6 bases). The V end lost 8 bases, the J end lost 4 bases, and 15 bases lay between the germline ends. The germline V gene has CDR1 SEHNR and CDR2 FQNEAQ (reference sequence). The CDR3 spans 14 residues. The CDR3 DNA reads as TGTGCCAGCGCCCTGGGGGGGCCCGGAAACACCATATATTTT. Its protein is CASALGGPGNTIYF.

For the CDR3, the DNA is TGTGCCAGTAGTATGGGAGACTCTGGAAACACCATATATTTT. It is translated as CASSMGDSGNTIYF. J is TRBJ1-3 and V is TRBV19; D remains ambiguous. The CDR3 covers 14 residues. V lost 3 bases, J lost 0 bases, and 6 bases lay in between. From germline, CDR1 is LNHDA and CDR2 SQIVND (reference sequence).

The chain carries TRBV18 and TRBJ1-5; 7 nucleotides line up with TRBD1. Germline V gene sequence: CDR1 KGHSH, CDR2 LQKENI. The length of the CDR3 is 14 residues. Trimming at V came to 6 bases and at J to 3 bases, leaving 5 bases not matched to a gene. CDR3 sequence (DNA): TGTGCCAGCTCCCCCCAGGGGGTCAATCAGCCCCAGCATTTT. Translated, it gives CASSPQGVNQPQHF.

CDR3 residues: CASSAQSYEQYF. In DNA, the CDR3 is TGTGCCAGCAGTGCGCAGTCCTACGAGCAGTACTTC. This sequence joins TRBV2 and TRBJ2-7; D is unclear. Germline loops: CDR1 SNHLY, CDR2 FYNNEI. The CDR3 has 12 residues. V was pared by 4 bases and J by 1 base, with 5 bases between.

The V gene is TRBV7-3, the J gene TRBJ1-1, with TRBD1 matching over 8 bases. The CDR3 consists of 14 residues. With V trimmed by 4 bases and J by 4 bases, 5 bases remained unmatched. Germline V lookup: CDR1 SGHTA, CDR2 FQGTGA. The CDR3, as DNA: TGTGCCAGCAGCTCGGACAGGGCTAGCACTGAAGCTTTCTTT. It codes for CASSSDRASTEAFF.

The chain combines TRBV7-9 with TRBJ1-1, with TRBD1 matching over 10 bases. Germline assignment: CDR1 SEHNR and CDR2 FQNEAQ (reference sequence). The CDR3 runs to 15 residues. Trimming took 0 bases from V and 4 from J; bases not matched to a gene: 2. For the CDR3, the DNA is TGTGCCAGCAGCTTAGCAGGGGACAGGGGCACTGAAGCTTTCTTT. This gives the protein CASSLAGDRGTEAFF.

The V and J genes are TRBV2 and TRBJ2-2; no reliable D call. Germline loops: CDR1 SNHLY, CDR2 FYNNEI. There are 12 residues in the CDR3. Trimming stripped 10 bases from V and 6 bases from J, with 12 bases between. The CDR3, as DNA: TGTGCCACCAGGATGGAGTCCGGGGAGCTGTTTTTT. It yields the protein CATRMESGELFF.

This chain links TRBV11-1 with TRBJ2-3; 7 positions match TRBD2. Per the germline V gene, CDR1 is SGHAT and CDR2 is FQDESV (reference sequence). The trim removed 4 bases at V and 8 bases at J, leaving 6 bases unmatched. The CDR3 has 13 residues. For the CDR3, the DNA is TGTGCCAGCAGCTCGTACGGGGAGGGTACGCAGTATTTT. Encoded protein: CASSSYGEGTQYF. Supplemented by reference TRBV11-1 and TRBJ2-3, the full variable domain reads EAEVAQSPRYKITEKSQAVAFWCDPISGHATLYWYRQILGQGPELLVQFQDESVVDDSQLPKDRFSAERLKGVDSTLKIQPAELGDSAMYLCASSSYGEGTQYFGPGTRLTVL.

The gene calls are TRBV6-4 and TRBJ2-2; no reliable D call. Trimming pared 5 bases from V and 1 base from J, leaving 8 bases between. Germline V gives CDR1 MRHNA, CDR2 SNTAGT. The CDR3 has 14 residues. The CDR3 here is CASSLEENTGELFF. CDR3 bases: TGTGCCAGCAGTCTTGAGGAGAACACCGGGGAGCTGTTTTTT.

This chain links TRBV3-1 (or the pseudogene TRBV3-2) with TRBJ2-3; 8 bases are shared with TRBD2. The V and J ends lost 2 bases and 1 base, in that order; junction bases with no gene match: 2. Germline-derived CDR1 and CDR2 are LGHDT and YNNKEL (reference sequence). This CDR3 region has 15 residues. The CDR3 DNA sequence: TGTGCCAGCAGCCAAACGGGGGGGGGCACAGATACGCAGTATTTT. This gives the protein CASSQTGGGTDTQYF.

The chain links TRBV11-1 to TRBJ1-6; 7 nucleotides match TRBD1. This CDR3 is 14 amino acids long. CDR1 and CDR2 from the germline V gene are SGHAT and FQDESV (reference sequence). Unmatched junction bases numbered 5, after V lost 5 bases and J lost 7 bases. The CDR3: CASSRDRENSPLHF. CDR3 DNA: TGTGCCAGCAGCCGAGACAGGGAAAATTCACCCCTCCACTTT. Full variable domain (rest looked up from reference TRBV11-1 and TRBJ1-6): EAEVAQSPRYKITEKSQAVAFWCDPISGHATLYWYRQILGQGPELLVQFQDESVVDDSQLPKDRFSAERLKGVDSTLKIQPAELGDSAMYLCASSRDRENSPLHFGNGTRLTVT.

The chain couples TRBV19 to TRBJ2-7; D may be TRBD2 (6 bases). The germline CDR1 and CDR2 sequences are LNHDA and SQIVND (reference sequence). The ends were cut back, 5 bases at V and 0 bases at J, with 14 bases in the middle. CDR3 length: 15 amino acids. The CDR3: CASSLDSSVSYEQYF. The CDR3 bases are TGTGCCAGTAGTCTCGACTCTAGCGTCTCCTACGAGCAGTACTTC.

The chain carries TRBV7-3 and TRBJ1-1, with TRBD1 matching over 7 bases. Germline assignment: CDR1 SGHTA and CDR2 FQGTGA. V was pared by 5 bases and J by 8 bases, with 8 bases of the junction left unmatched. This CDR3 has 13 amino acids. CDR3 in amino acids: CASSPQQGTEAFF. CDR3 nucleotides: TGTGCCAGCAGCCCACAACAGGGGACGGAAGCTTTCTTT.

V usage is TRBV10-3 and J usage is TRBJ1-5; D is possibly TRBD1 (6 bases). Germline assignment: CDR1 ENHRY and CDR2 SYGVKD. This CDR3 has 14 residues. Trimming pared 10 bases from V and 1 base from J, leaving 14 bases between. The CDR3 DNA follows: TGTGCCAGCCACGGGACATTAAGCAATCAGCCCCAGCATTTT. The encoded protein is CASHGTLSNQPQHF.

V usage is TRBV18 and J usage is TRBJ2-2; tentative D call: TRBD1 (6 bases). CDR1 and CDR2 from the germline V gene are KGHSH and LQKENI. This CDR3 spans 15 amino acids. V was pared by 6 bases and J by 3 bases, with 14 bases between. The DNA for the CDR3 is TGTGCCAGCTCCCGGCCGGACAGTTACACCGGGGAGCTGTTTTTT. Protein product: CASSRPDSYTGELFF.

This clone was seen at least ten times. The chain recombines TRBV14 with TRBJ1-3; possibly TRBD1 for D (6 bases). Germline V lookup: CDR1 SGHDN, CDR2 FVKESK. Deletions cut 1 base from V and 0 bases from J, with 10 bases between. CDR3 length equals 16 residues. The DNA of the CDR3 is TGTGCCAGCAGCCAAGGCGGACAGCGCTCTGGAAACACCATATATTTT. Translation gives CASSQGGQRSGNTIYF.

The chain is built from TRBV4-1 and TRBJ1-5; 7 bases are shared with TRBD1. The CDR3 extends over 17 amino acids. Germline V gene sequence: CDR1 MGHRA, CDR2 YSYEKL. The J segment lost 4 bases and the V segment lost 0 bases, leaving 9 bases of the junction unmatched. The CDR3 is CASSQDLGRGRNQPQHF. As DNA, the CDR3 is TGCGCCAGCAGCCAAGATCTTGGCAGGGGGAGGAATCAGCCCCAGCATTTT.